The 16 T cell receptor beta chains below come from one sample, sequenced in a study of shared clonotypes between healthy human individuals. This table comes from immunoSEQ multiplex PCR, and its TCRdb copy is limited to in-frame clones, with some not included. The sample includes roughly 720,000 clones, around 90% seen only once; the top ten take 34%. The sample was memory CD8+ T cells from PBMCs. Subset specified: CD45RO+ cells pooled with CCR7-negative TemRA cells. The receptors here all came from a man aged 18-30 years in good health. Some clones in this sample may be carry-over from other donors' samples.

CDR3 DNA: TGTGCCAGCAGCCTCGGGACACCCGCAACTAATGAAAAACTGTTTTTT. This translates into CASSLGTPATNEKLFF. The chain recombines TRBV27 with TRBJ1-4; weak D call: TRBD1 (6 bases). In germline, CDR1 is MNHEY, CDR2 SMNVEV (reference sequence). The CDR3 contains 16 residues. Trimming pared 6 bases from V and 0 bases from J, leaving 14 bases between.

The chain employs TRBV29-1 and TRBJ1-4, with 7 bases aligning to TRBD1. The trim removed 4 bases at V and 8 bases at J, leaving 10 bases unmatched. Germline CDR1 SQVTM, CDR2 ANQGSEA. The CDR3 runs to 14 residues. This CDR3 is CSVGDSRGEEKLFF. The CDR3 DNA reads TGCAGCGTTGGGGACAGTAGGGGAGAAGAAAAACTGTTTTTT.

This clone was observed a few times. The genes are TRBV28 and TRBJ1-5, with D maybe TRBD1 (6 bases). V shed 4 bases and J shed 7 bases, with 20 bases lying between them. CDR3 size: 16 residues. CDR1 is MDHEN, CDR2 SYDVKM, per germline. CDR3 coding DNA: TGTGCCAGCAGTTCCTTACGCTCCGGGGGCCCCCAGCCCCAGCATTTT. Encoded protein: CASSSLRSGGPQPQHF.

Written as DNA, the CDR3 is TGTGCCAGCAGTTTAGGCCGGACTAGGTTTCGTGGCGAGCAGTACTTC. This encodes CASSLGRTRFRGEQYF. This chain links TRBV28 with TRBJ2-7, with 7 bases fitting TRBD2. Germline V gene sequence: CDR1 MDHEN, CDR2 SYDVKM. The CDR3 is 16 residues long. V was clipped by 2 bases and J by 6 bases; unmatched bases: 13.

The V and J genes are TRBV6-5 and TRBJ2-3, with D possibly being TRBD1 (6 bases). The CDR3 spans 15 residues. Germline CDR1 MNHEY, CDR2 SVGAGI. V lost 8 bases and J lost 2, with 17 bases in between. The CDR3 is CASCSQGHFTDTQYF. CDR3 coding DNA: TGTGCCAGCTGTTCTCAGGGACACTTCACAGATACGCAGTATTTT.

The V and J genes are TRBV6-5 and TRBJ2-5, with a tentative D call TRBD2 (6 bases). V lost 6 bases to trimming and J lost 5 bases, with 16 bases between them. The CDR3 totals 14 residues. CDR1 is MNHEY, CDR2 SVGAGI, per germline. This chain's CDR3 is CASSPIAADETQYF. The CDR3 DNA follows: TGTGCCAGCAGCCCTATAGCGGCTGACGAGACCCAGTACTTC.

This clone showed up just once. This chain uses TRBV27 with TRBJ1-5, with D possibly TRBD1 on 5 matching bases. V lost 8 bases and J lost 5, with 16 bases in between. CDR1 MNHEY and CDR2 SMNVEV come from the germline V gene (reference sequence). The CDR3 runs 14 residues. CDR3 sequence (DNA): TGTGCCAGCGCCCCCTGGCAGGGCTATCAGCCCCAGCATTTT. This encodes CASAPWQGYQPQHF.

This clone was counted only a few times. This chain uses TRBV28 with TRBJ1-3; no reliable D call. V was clipped by 2 bases and J by 0 bases, with 8 bases between them. CDR3 length: 15 amino acids. Per germline, CDR1 MDHEN and CDR2 SYDVKM. CDR3 DNA: TGTGCCAGCAGTTTACTCCCTAACTCTGGAAACACCATATATTTT. Translating it yields CASSLLPNSGNTIYF.

V and J are TRBV28 and TRBJ2-3; TRBD2 matches 8 bases. The CDR3 consists of 15 residues. Trimming removed 8 bases from V and 1 base from J; junction bases left unmatched: 8. CDR1 and CDR2 from the germline V gene are MDHEN and SYDVKM. CDR3 nucleotides: TGTGCCAGCCTCCCGTTACTAGCGGGCACAGATACGCAGTATTTT. Translating gives CASLPLLAGTDTQYF. The whole variable domain, filled in from reference TRBV28 and TRBJ2-3, reads DVKVTQSSRYLVKRTGEKVFLECVQDMDHENMFWYRQDPGLGLRLIYFSYDVKMKEKGDIPEGYSVSREKKERFSLILESASTNQTSMYLCASLPLLAGTDTQYFGPGTRLTVL.

The genes are TRBV27 and TRBJ2-1; a possible D gene is TRBD2 (6 bases). Trimming shortened V by 2 bases and J by 8 bases, and 10 bases separated the two germline ends. CDR1 and CDR2 (germline): MNHEY, SMNVEV (reference sequence). CDR3 size: 13 residues. The CDR3 DNA reads TGTGCCAGCAGTTTACCAGCGGGCTATGAGCAGTTCTTC. Translating it yields CASSLPAGYEQFF.

The chain uses TRBV10-3 and TRBJ2-1; D is tentatively TRBD1 or TRBD2 (5 bases each). Germline CDR1 reads ENHRY; CDR2 reads SYGVKD. The length of the CDR3 is 15 residues. V lost 10 bases and J 10 bases, leaving 26 bases between the germline ends. The CDR3 protein is CANQRDPSTASEQFF. The CDR3 DNA reads TGTGCCAATCAACGGGACCCTAGCACTGCCTCGGAGCAGTTCTTC.

This clone was counted once. The chain joins TRBV27 to TRBJ2-3; TRBD1 might be the D (6 bases). Trimming stripped 1 base from V and 5 bases from J, with 16 bases between. The germline V gene has CDR1 MNHEY and CDR2 SMNVEV (reference sequence). The CDR3 length is 16 residues. The CDR3 region has the DNA TGTGCCAGCAGTTTATTATCAGGGGCATTGGGAGATACGCAGTATTTT. Translation: CASSLLSGALGDTQYF.

The rearrangement uses TRBV6-5 and TRBJ2-7; tentatively, D is TRBD1 (5 bases). The germline V and J ends were trimmed by 4 bases and 3 bases, with 10 bases remaining between them. CDR1 MNHEY and CDR2 SVGAGI come from the germline V gene. CDR3 length: 13 residues. The CDR3 DNA is TGTGCCAGCAGTTTGACAGACCGCTACGAGCAGTACTTC. Its protein is CASSLTDRYEQYF.

The J gene is TRBJ2-2, the V gene TRBV7-9; TRBD2 agrees at 8 bases. With 3 bases clipped from V and 7 bases from J, the junction kept 10 bases outside the gene matches. The germline gives CDR1 SEHNR, CDR2 FQNEAQ (reference sequence). The CDR3 totals 16 residues. The chain's CDR3 is CASSLASGRTGGELFF. CDR3 coding DNA: TGTGCCAGCAGCTTGGCCAGCGGGAGAACGGGCGGGGAGCTGTTTTTT.

The rearrangement uses TRBV28 and TRBJ2-5; D remains unclear. The length of the CDR3 is 12 residues. CDR1 is MDHEN and CDR2 is SYDVKM in the germline V gene. The ends were cut back, 4 bases at V and 2 bases at J, with 5 bases in the middle. The CDR3 protein is CASSYFQETQYF. In nucleotides, the CDR3 is TGTGCCAGCAGTTACTTTCAAGAGACCCAGTACTTC.

The chain has TRBV7-9 and TRBJ2-2; D is uncertain. CDR1 is SEHNR and CDR2 is FQNEAQ in the germline V gene (reference sequence). Trimming left V 3 bases short and J 2 bases short, with 13 bases between. CDR3 length: 16 amino acids. The CDR3 DNA follows: TGTGCCAGCAGCTTTCAGGTCACCAGTAACACCGGGGAGCTGTTTTTT. Protein: CASSFQVTSNTGELFF.